A single sample gave rise to the 26 T cell receptor beta chains below, sequenced in a study of cytomegalovirus exposure and HLA in healthy donors. Primers: 60 Vbeta forward and 13 Jbeta reverse. This table comes from immunoSEQ multiplex PCR, and its TCRdb copy is limited to in-frame clones, with some not included. This sample contains 70,000 to 100,000 clones. The specimen sequenced was PBMCs. The receptor set was obtained from a girl between 5 and 17 years old in good health and CMV-seropositive.

Details on this clone: The conserved phenylalanine or tryptophan is not found at the CDR3 terminus, so this likely reflects a read error. The DNA is omitted, as the CDR3 cannot be located on it reliably, and the CDR3 follows TCRdb's listing. The chain recombines TRBV6-1 with TRBJ2-7; TRBD2 is the table's D call, not checked against the DNA. CDR1 MNHNS and CDR2 SASEGT come from the germline V gene. The CDR3 has 11 residues if both end residues are counted. CDR3: CASSGGGVEIA.

The CDR3 region has the DNA TGCGCCAGCAGCCAAGGGAGGGGGAACACTGAAGCTTTCTTT. It translates to CASSQGRGNTEAFF. J is TRBJ1-1 and V is TRBV4-1; a weak D match, TRBD1 (5 bases). Trimming left V 1 base short and J 1 base short, with 7 bases between. CDR3 length: 14 residues. Looked up from germline, CDR1 is MGHRA and CDR2 is YSYEKL.

The J gene is TRBJ1-5, the V gene TRBV12-5; D perhaps matches TRBD1 (5 bases). V lost 6 bases and J 4 bases, leaving 16 bases between the germline ends. The CDR3 runs to 15 residues. Germline V gene data show CDR1 as LGHNT and CDR2 as FRNRAP. The CDR3 DNA sequence: TGTGCTAGTGGCCTTCCCTCGGGGGGGAATCAGCCCCAGCATTTT. It specifies CASGLPSGGNQPQHF. The whole variable domain, remainder taken from reference TRBV12-5 and TRBJ1-5, is DARVTQTPRHKVTEMGQEVTMRCQPILGHNTVFWYRQTMMQGLELLAYFRNRAPLDDSGMPKDRFSAEMPDATLATLKIQPSEPRDSAVYFCASGLPSGGNQPQHFGDGTRLSIL.

The chain employs TRBV2 and TRBJ2-1; D might be TRBD1 (6 bases). CDR1 is SNHLY, CDR2 FYNNEI, per germline. This CDR3 contains 14 residues. The CDR3 DNA reads as TGTGCAAGCCGTGGGGGCGGAACGAACAATGAGCAGTTCTTC. Translating gives CASRGGGTNNEQFF.

CDR3 loop: CASSVRDRGGNEQFF. CDR3 nucleotide sequence: TGTGCCAGCAGCGTCCGGGACAGGGGGGGGAATGAGCAGTTCTTC. This chain uses TRBV11-2 with TRBJ2-1; 11 nucleotides align to TRBD1. Germline values: CDR1 SGHAT, CDR2 FQNNGV. This CDR3 is built from 15 residues. Trimming took 5 bases from V and 7 from J; bases not matched to a gene: 7.

This chain connects TRBV1 to TRBJ2-1; the table names TRBD2, a call not compared with the DNA. TRBV1 is a pseudogene segment. CDR3 length: 17 amino acids. The CDR3 nucleotides read TGCACCAGCAGCCACCGGGGGGCCGATCTCTCCTACAATGAGCAGTTCTTC. As protein: CTSSHRGADLSYNEQFF.

The gene calls are TRBV28 and TRBJ1-1; D is undetermined. The ends were cut back, 1 base at V and 2 bases at J, with 5 bases in the middle. Germline CDR1 is MDHEN and CDR2 is SYDVKM. The CDR3 totals 13 residues. This chain's CDR3 is CASSLYSNTEAFF. The CDR3 DNA reads TGTGCCAGCAGTTTATACAGCAACACTGAAGCTTTCTTT.

The chain recombines TRBV6-1 with TRBJ2-3; D unresolved. V lost 2 bases and J 6 bases, leaving 12 bases between the germline ends. Germline CDR1 reads MNHNS; CDR2 reads SASEGT. This CDR3 spans 14 amino acids. This CDR3 reads CASSEWSPRDTQYF. For the CDR3, the DNA is TGTGCCAGCAGTGAATGGTCTCCTAGGGATACGCAGTATTTT.

The CDR3 DNA sequence: TGTGCCAGCAGTTCCCCCCTTGTAGATACGCAGTATTTT. Residues: CASSSPLVDTQYF. The chain links TRBV6-5 to TRBJ2-3; D is undetermined. This CDR3 has 13 amino acids. The V end was cut by 4 bases, the J end by 5 bases, with 10 bases between. Germline CDR1 reads MNHEY; CDR2 reads SVGAGI.

The rearrangement uses TRBV14 and TRBJ2-3, with 10 bases aligning to TRBD2. Per the germline V gene, CDR1 is SGHDN and CDR2 is FVKESK. The CDR3 consists of 15 residues. J lost 1 base, V lost 4 bases, and 2 bases had no gene match. CDR3 sequence (DNA): TGTGCCAGCAGCCCAGGACTAGCGGGCACAGATACGCAGTATTTT. Its protein product is CASSPGLAGTDTQYF.

This sequence joins TRBV6-5 and TRBJ2-7; no clear D. The length of the CDR3 is 13 residues. Trimming shortened V by 6 bases and J by 0 bases, and 9 bases separated the two germline ends. CDR1 is MNHEY and CDR2 is SVGAGI in the germline V gene. CDR3 region: CASRYQNSYEQYF. DNA of the CDR3: TGTGCCAGCAGATACCAGAACTCCTACGAGCAGTACTTC.

V gene TRBV4-1 combines with J gene TRBJ2-2; perhaps TRBD1 as D (6 bases). Between the trimmed V and J ends, which lost 0 bases and 7 bases, there was a span of 12 bases. This CDR3 region has 15 residues. Germline loops: CDR1 MGHRA, CDR2 YSYEKL. The CDR3 loop is CASSQDLHRDGELFF. The CDR3 DNA sequence: TGCGCCAGCAGCCAAGACTTACACAGGGACGGGGAGCTGTTTTTT.

V and J are TRBV2 and TRBJ2-7; TRBD1 agrees at 9 bases. V was clipped by 8 bases and J by 4 bases; unmatched bases: 6. Germline loops: CDR1 SNHLY, CDR2 FYNNEI. This CDR3 has 13 amino acids. The CDR3 region is CASRGTGNYEQYF. CDR3 coding DNA: TGTGCCAGCCGAGGGACAGGGAATTACGAGCAGTACTTC. The full variable domain, completed using reference TRBV2 and TRBJ2-7, is EPEVTQTPSHQVTQMGQEVILRCVPISNHLYFYWYRQILGQKVEFLVSFYNNEISEKSEIFDDQFSVERPDGSNFTLKIRSTKLEDSAMYFCASRGTGNYEQYFGPGTRLTVT.

The chain recombines TRBV6-5 with TRBJ2-1; 8 bases align to TRBD2. In germline, CDR1 is MNHEY, CDR2 SVGAGI. The CDR3 has 14 residues. The ends lost 8 bases at V and 7 bases at J; junction bases unmatched: 10. The CDR3 bases are TGTGCCAGCCGCGCCGGGGGGGCTATAAATGAGCAGTTCTTC. Its translation is CASRAGGAINEQFF.

In DNA, the CDR3 is TGCGCCAGCAGCTCGGGGGGGAGCGGTGAAGCTTTCTTT. Translation: CASSSGGSGEAFF. This rearrangement joins TRBV5-1 to TRBJ1-1; perhaps TRBD1 as D (5 bases). Germline V gene lookup returns CDR1 SGHRS and CDR2 YFSETQ. CDR3 length: 13 residues. Between the trimmed V and J ends, which lost 3 bases and 7 bases, there was a span of 13 bases.

This sequence joins TRBV7-9 and TRBJ2-3; TRBD1 aligns across 11 bases. The germline V gene has CDR1 SEHNR and CDR2 FQNEAQ (reference sequence). The CDR3 totals 18 residues. Germline trimming cut 5 bases from V and 2 bases from J; bases unmatched to any gene: 12. This CDR3 reads CASSSWTGGPEDTDTQYF. The CDR3 DNA follows: TGTGCCAGCAGCAGTTGGACAGGGGGCCCCGAAGACACAGATACGCAGTATTTT.

The chain links TRBV27 to TRBJ2-3, with 9 positions matching TRBD2. This CDR3 is 15 amino acids long. V lost 8 bases and J lost 1; bases outside the gene matches: 7. CDR1 and CDR2 from the germline V gene are MNHEY and SMNVEV (reference sequence). CDR3 nucleotides: TGTGCCAGCTTAGCAATAGCGGGGGGCACAGATACGCAGTATTTT. It yields the protein CASLAIAGGTDTQYF.

The chain is built from TRBV9 and TRBJ1-5; D ambiguous. Per the germline V gene, CDR1 is SGDLS and CDR2 is YYNGEE. This CDR3 is 12 amino acids long. Trimming pared 3 bases from V and 4 bases from J, leaving 5 bases between. Written as DNA, the CDR3 is TGTGCCAGCAGCGCCGGGAATCAGCCCCAGCATTTT. Residues: CASSAGNQPQHF.

This chain uses TRBV5-4 with TRBJ1-1; D might be TRBD1 (6 bases). The CDR3 consists of 13 residues. V gave up 4 bases and J gave up 10 bases, with 17 bases separating them. Germline lookup yields CDR1 SGHNT and CDR2 YYREEE (reference sequence). CDR3 in amino acids: CASSLMAGAVAFF. CDR3 bases: TGTGCCAGCAGCCTGATGGCGGGGGCGGTAGCTTTCTTT.

V is TRBV27 and J is TRBJ2-5; 13 bases are a match to TRBD2. The CDR3 loop spans 15 amino acids. The trim removed 5 bases at V and 5 bases at J, leaving 5 bases unmatched. Germline V gene sequence: CDR1 MNHEY, CDR2 SMNVEV (reference sequence). CDR3 loop: CASSTGLAGSETQYF. The CDR3 DNA reads TGTGCCAGCAGTACGGGACTAGCGGGGTCGGAGACCCAGTACTTC.

The rearrangement links TRBV9 to TRBJ2-5; D is unresolved. This CDR3 contains 13 residues. The germline CDR1 and CDR2 sequences are SGDLS and YYNGEE. V lost 1 base and J lost 1, with 5 bases in between. CDR3 in amino acids: CASSVSPQETQYF. The CDR3 DNA reads as TGTGCCAGCAGCGTAAGCCCCCAAGAGACCCAGTACTTC.

The V call is TRBV10-3, the J call TRBJ2-4; D is possibly TRBD1 (7 bases). The CDR3 extends over 19 amino acids. Per the germline V gene, CDR1 is ENHRY and CDR2 is SYGVKD. Trimming removed 6 bases at V and 0 bases at J, with 24 bases between. In DNA, the CDR3 is TGTGCCATCAGGACGCGGGACAGCCAAAGCCCCGTAGCCAAAAACATTCAGTACTTC. Translating it yields CAIRTRDSQSPVAKNIQYF.

The rearrangement uses TRBV30 and TRBJ1-2, with 10 bases aligning to TRBD1. The V segment lost 7 bases and the J segment 8 bases; nucleotides outside the gene matches: 16. This CDR3 has 15 residues. The germline V gene has CDR1 GTSNPN and CDR2 SVGIG (reference sequence). In DNA, the CDR3 is TGTGCCTTTACTATCTGGGACAGGGGTTTCGTAGGCTACACCTTC. Translating gives CAFTIWDRGFVGYTF. Filled out from reference TRBV30 and TRBJ1-2, the complete variable domain reads SQTIHQWPATLVQPVGSPLSLECTVEGTSNPNLYWYRQAAGRGLQLLFYSVGIGQISSEVPQNLSASRPQDRQFILSSKKLLLSDSGFYLCAFTIWDRGFVGYTFGSGTRLTVV.

J is TRBJ1-1 and V is TRBV19; D unresolved. Deletions cut 8 bases from V and 2 bases from J, with 12 bases between. Per germline, CDR1 LNHDA and CDR2 SQIVND (reference sequence). This CDR3 contains 13 residues. In DNA, the CDR3 is TGTGCCAGTTCCGACCCAGGCAACACTGAAGCTTTCTTT. It yields the protein CASSDPGNTEAFF.

The V call is TRBV5-1, the J call TRBJ2-2, with 7 bases that match TRBD1. This CDR3 comprises 14 residues. Germline lookup yields CDR1 SGHRS and CDR2 YFSETQ. The trim removed 3 bases at V and 8 bases at J, leaving 7 bases unmatched. The CDR3 sequence: CASSYGQETGELFF. The CDR3 DNA reads as TGCGCCAGCAGCTACGGACAGGAAACGGGGGAGCTGTTTTTT.

The chain joins TRBV28 to TRBJ1-6, with 9 bases lining up with TRBD1. J was trimmed by 4 bases and V by 5 bases; bases with no gene match: 0. The V gene's germline CDR1 is MDHEN and CDR2 SYDVKM. This CDR3 contains 14 residues. The CDR3 here is CASSGTGYNSPLHF. For the CDR3, the DNA is TGTGCCAGCAGTGGGACAGGGTATAATTCACCCCTCCACTTT.